This TCR beta chain was captured in a study of blood T cell repertoires in COVID-19. Study overall: Sites in the United States, Italy and Spain provided acute and convalescent COVID-19 samples. The cDNA or gDNA used as material had been derived from T cells, B-cell-depleted T cells, or PBMCs.

In the original analysis: Amplification of reference gene primers was used by the study to estimate nucleated cell counts. Clones were sequenced by immunoSEQ multiplex PCR, and TCRdb holds only the in-frame ones, with some missing. That table supplies the V and J calls and clone size; D and trimming were determined from the DNA. Of about 220,000 clones in the sample, around nine tenths were seen once. The V gene end was trimmed by 3 bases and the J gene end by 0 bases; junction bases not matched to a gene: 7. Germline assignment: CDR1 LNHNV and CDR2 YYDKDF (reference sequence). This CDR3 is built from 17 residues.

This TCR derives from a woman between 45 and 65 years old with acute COVID-19. The sample comprised PBMCs or T cells enriched from blood (not recorded which). The chain uses TRBV15 and TRBJ2-5, with 10 positions matching TRBD2. The CDR3 bases are TGTGCCACCAGCAGGGAGGGGACTAGCGCCTACCAAGAGACCCAGTACTTC. It translates to CATSREGTSAYQETQYF.